This T cell receptor beta chain was documented in a study of T-cell reconstitution after alpha-beta-depleted transplantation in children. For TCRbeta, the library was prepared with unique molecular identifiers. TCRdb fed the PCR reads into MiXCR, producing one record per CDR3 protein. In the table there are some 350,000 distinct CDR3 sequences, around 10% of which are singletons. The germline CDR1 and CDR2 sequences are LNHDA and SQIVND (reference sequence). This CDR3 spans 11 amino acids. Trimming shortened V by 10 bases and J by 10 bases, and 16 bases separated the two germline ends. The gene calls are TRBV19 and TRBJ1-2, with D unclear. The sequence was obtained from a human donor who donated a stem cell graft to a child with acute lymphoblastic leukemia. Sequencing used PBMCs from the stem cell graft donor, obtained from the stem cell graft. The CDR3 is CATIKAAIYTF. The CDR3 DNA follows: TGTGCCACCATAAAGGCAGCAATCTACACCTTC.